Listed below are T cell receptor beta chains from one sample, sequenced in a study of Graves' ophthalmopathy and Graves' hyperthyroidism. TCRdb re-analysed the multiplex PCR reads in MiXCR, keeping a single row per CDR3 protein. In the table there are a few hundred thousand distinct CDR3 sequences, roughly 18% of which are singletons. Input material: peripheral blood. Every receptor here comes from a young woman with Graves' ophthalmopathy. CDR3s leave out the opening cysteine and the closing phenylalanine or tryptophan.

>TRBV29-1
SVGDGSNQPQH
>TRBV6-1
ASSGDTYGYT
>TRBV15
ATSTYLYLGYT
>TRBV29-1
SADSINTEAF
>TRBV6-9
ASSSQVQETQY
>TRBV12-3/TRBV12-4
ASSFNPTYEQY
>TRBV7-9
ASSLNTSPRETQY
>TRBV2
ATKTPHAGGYEQY
>TRBV28
ASSSRRGSSGNTIY
>TRBV25-1
APKGPVYEQY
>TRBV12-3/TRBV12-4
ASSLPQGRTEAF
>TRBV9
ASSDKPGTGGVDIQY
>TRBV11-3
ASSLVGQGAGELF
>TRBV7-3
ASSFYGAQETQY
>TRBV24-1
ATSAVVAGEYTDTQY
>TRBV28
ASSSRLLSSYEQY
>TRBV28
ASSIDKPNQPQH
>TRBV24-1
ATQGWDYGYT
>TRBV28
ASSKAGEYGYT
>TRBV28
ASSPPRGNTEAF
>TRBV6-4
ASSEREGGTQY
>TRBV10-1
ASIESGDWAKNIQY
>TRBV11-2
ASGGDFPSGDTQY
>TRBV20-1
SARSSYEQY
>TRBV7-3
ASSLKSQNTEAF
>TRBV11-2
ASSLPPAGGPNTEAF
>TRBV6-1
ASRDRAVATEAF
>TRBV12-3/TRBV12-4
ASSFQSEANEQY
>TRBV18
ASSLVERSPTEAF
>TRBV18
ASSQEAAPGEQY
>TRBV12-3/TRBV12-4
ASSFESAGVREQY
>TRBV12-3/TRBV12-4
ASSQLAGGPQH
>TRBV27
ASSLTGRDYGYT
>TRBV7-9
ASSLDMGKFEAF
>TRBV5-4
ASSLNPTTGNTEAF
>TRBV7-2
ASSHTGVPYEYEQY
>TRBV30
AWSVGTAFNQPQH
>TRBV20-1
SARAGMNTEAF
>TRBV6-1
ASSDRDRGNQPQH
>TRBV6-5
ASSFGTSNSPLH
>TRBV5-1
ASSSLRIQETQY
>TRBV10-1
ASSDKDRAHEQY
>TRBV6-1
ASSPRTSGRGAETQY